The entry below describes one T cell receptor (beta chain). Its antigen is undetermined. Germline loops: CDR1 SGHRS, CDR2 YFSETQ. The CDR3 extends over 15 amino acids. V was pared by 4 bases and J by 6 bases, with 7 bases of the junction left unmatched. PCR involved 60 Vbeta and 13 Jbeta primers. In the authors' workflow: Unique TCR beta chains totaled 65 million to 95 million in a later count, with around 11 million of them shared. The method was immunoSEQ multiplex PCR; TCRdb's version includes in-frame clones alone and lacks a portion of them. V and J calls and clone size are as listed in that table; D and trimming were resolved from the DNA. This sample has about 160,000 clones; roughly 70% occur once, and the top ten carry 7% to 7.5%. These data are taken from a study of cytomegalovirus exposure and HLA in healthy donors. Study background: Among roughly 190 million T cells, an earlier analysis found 90 million to 130 million unique TCR beta sequences.

Study outcomes and limitations: It was shown in a later analysis that HLA-associated TCR beta chains were more clonally expanded than other, equally common chains.

The clonotype comes from a man aged 35 to 55 in good health and CMV-seropositive. The chain joins TRBV5-1 to TRBJ2-1; TRBD2 matches at 10 bases. Sequenced input: PBMCs. The CDR3 DNA reads as TGCGCCAGCAGCCCTAGCGGGGGCCTCTTCAATGAGCAGTTCTTC. Its protein is CASSPSGGLFNEQFF.